This T cell receptor beta chain derives from a study of cytomegalovirus exposure and HLA in healthy donors. About the study: As an earlier analysis found, 150 million to 200 million T cells yielded approximately 100 million unique TCR beta sequences. Among the approximately 400 genotyped donors, 81% were placed in the Caucasian-associated ancestry cluster.

PCR employed 60 Vbeta and 13 Jbeta primers. Libraries were prepared by immunoSEQ multiplex PCR; TCRdb keeps only in-frame clonotypes and omits some of them. The sample yields some 70,000 clones, around 74% seen once. Healthy bone marrow donors made up the cohort. From germline, CDR1 is MNHEY and CDR2 SMNVEV (reference sequence). This CDR3 comprises 13 residues. Trimming removed 9 bases at V and 5 bases at J, with 14 bases between. J is TRBJ2-1 and V is TRBV27; no clear D gene. Sample: PBMCs. This TCR was sampled from a male donor in good health and CMV-seropositive. The DNA for the CDR3 is TGTGCCAGTGGGCCCCTGCCGGACAATGAGCAGTTCTTC. Protein product: CASGPLPDNEQFF.